This TCR beta chain derives from a study of blood T cell repertoires in COVID-19 (dated by TCRdb to 2020 to 2022). Regarding the research as a whole: Collaborator samples came from the United States, Italy and Spain and covered acute and convalescent phases of COVID-19. The prospective study material was composed of cDNA or gDNA derived from T cells, B-cell-depleted T cells, or PBMCs. Subjects who had been exposed to COVID-19, were actively infected with it, or had recovered from it provided the deeply sampled blood TCRbeta repertoires that made up the dataset. The repertoires were released in a freely available public database intended as a resource for research on the immune response to SARS-CoV-2. Samples came from the ongoing ImmuneRACE study (first 160 participants) plus 1,254 subjects from 6 global collaborators. A de-identified subject ID, COVID-19 status, age in years and sex were almost always included in the sample metadata. Where available, HLA class I and class II types were obtained from metadata supplied by the sample provider rather than from assay-based typing. Overall study outcomes, separate from this receptor: The quantity of clinical and demographic metadata differed by source and by participant and was supplied without curation.

Each collaborating institution followed its own protocols to collect whole blood in K2EDTA tubes. Collaborator samples were shipped for TCRbeta analysis as frozen whole blood, isolated PBMCs, or DNA extracted from either sample type. V and J are truncated by 4 bases and 4 bases respectively, leaving an intervening sequence of 11 bases. The germline V gene provides CDR1 KGHDR and CDR2 SFDVKD. The CDR3 runs 14 residues from the cysteine to the phenylalanine. Kept here is only the CDR3 DNA, which spans 42 bases and is read in frame from base 1. TCRbeta CDR3 regions were amplified from genomic DNA by means of the immunoSEQ Assay, a bias-controlled multiplex PCR. The source study handled its data this way. Within the assay, amplification of reference gene primers was used to estimate how many nucleated cells each sample contained. Sequence reads were collapsed and filtered to measure the absolute abundance of every unique TCRbeta CDR3 rearrangement. For each sample, productive Simpson clonality was calculated as the square root of Simpson's diversity index across productive rearrangements. The table was pulled from immuneACCESS by TCRdb, which kept in-frame rearrangements only. Such tables lose some clones; where checked, under half of the loss comes from unresolved V genes, and the rest has no known cause. Clone size and V and J calls were adopted from that table, with D and trimming inferred from the DNA. This sample is represented by fewer than 75,000 clones; roughly 90% of them were singletons. The ten top clones hold approximately 9% of the sample.

There are a few counts of this clone. Its antigen is currently not known. No per-base quality is available; no much larger clone lies one base away. The sample consisted of peripheral blood. The sequence is built from TRBV24-1 and TRBJ2-3, and perhaps TRBD1 as D gene, on 5 matching bases. This receptor was obtained from a human donor in a cohort sampled during active COVID-19. DNA sequence: TGTGCCACCAGTGACCGACAGTTTGCAGATACGCAGTATTTT. Translated, this gives CATSDRQFADTQYF.